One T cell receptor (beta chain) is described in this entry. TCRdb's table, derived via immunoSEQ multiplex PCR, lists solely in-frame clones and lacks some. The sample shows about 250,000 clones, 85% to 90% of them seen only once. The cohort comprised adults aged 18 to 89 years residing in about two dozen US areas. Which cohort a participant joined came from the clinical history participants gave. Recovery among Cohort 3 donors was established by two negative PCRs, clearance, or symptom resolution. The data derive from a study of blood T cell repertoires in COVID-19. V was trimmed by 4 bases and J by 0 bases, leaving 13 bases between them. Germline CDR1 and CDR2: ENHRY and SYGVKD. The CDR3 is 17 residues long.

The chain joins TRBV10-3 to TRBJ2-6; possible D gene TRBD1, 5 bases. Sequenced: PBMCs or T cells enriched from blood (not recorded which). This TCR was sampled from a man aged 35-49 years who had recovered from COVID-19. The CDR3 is CAISVRQISSGANVLTF. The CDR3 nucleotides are TGTGCCATCAGTGTACGACAGATTAGCTCTGGGGCCAACGTCCTGACTTTC.